The 21 T cell receptor beta chains below come from one sample, sequenced in a study of Graves' ophthalmopathy and Graves' hyperthyroidism. Amplification from RNA transcripts yielded the TCR beta CDR3 regions. A first-round RT-PCR used HTBI primers, followed by a second-round multiplex PCR. TCRdb called the multiplex PCR reads again in MiXCR, with one record for every CDR3 protein. The sample includes about 220,000 distinct CDR3 sequences, approximately 21% seen only once; the top ten take 43%. The sample comprised peripheral blood. The source is a woman aged 50 to 65 with Graves' ophthalmopathy.

Concerning this clonotype itself: A much larger clone differs by one base, so this may be a read error. The chain links TRBV11-1 to TRBJ2-7, with 14 nucleotides matching TRBD2. Germline CDR1 SGHAT, CDR2 FQDESV (reference sequence). The CDR3 runs 18 residues. The CDR3 sequence: CASSPRLAGGPVTPEQCF. CDR3 DNA sequence: TGTGCCAGCAGCCCAAGACTAGCGGGAGGGCCGGTGACCCCCGAGCAGTGCTTC.

The CDR3 DNA is TGTGCCAGCAGTGAACAACTAGCCACAAACACCGGGGAGCTGTTTTTT. Amino acid sequence: CASSEQLATNTGELFF. The gene calls are TRBV6-1 and TRBJ2-2; D perhaps matches TRBD2 (6 bases). Germline loops: CDR1 MNHNS, CDR2 SASEGT. Trimming cost V 2 bases and J 2 bases, with 12 bases left between them. The CDR3 loop spans 16 amino acids.

This clonotype was seen repeatedly, ten times or more. The chain employs TRBV28 and TRBJ2-7, with 7 bases fitting TRBD1. The V gene's germline CDR1 is MDHEN and CDR2 SYDVKM. The V segment lost 0 bases and the J segment 5 bases; nucleotides outside the gene matches: 4. The CDR3 loop spans 14 amino acids. The CDR3 is CASSLWTGTHEQYF. CDR3 nucleotides: TGTGCCAGCAGTTTATGGACAGGGACACACGAGCAGTACTTC. Full variable domain (missing parts from reference TRBV28 and TRBJ2-7): DVKVTQSSRYLVKRTGEKVFLECVQDMDHENMFWYRQDPGLGLRLIYFSYDVKMKEKGDIPEGYSVSREKKERFSLILESASTNQTSMYLCASSLWTGTHEQYFGPGTRLTVT.

The sample holds many counts of this clonotype. The chain has TRBV27 and TRBJ2-7; D perhaps matches TRBD1 (5 bases). The V gene's germline CDR1 is MNHEY and CDR2 SMNVEV (reference sequence). V shed 6 bases and J shed 3 bases, with 15 bases lying between them. The CDR3 has 14 amino acids. In DNA, the CDR3 is TGTGCCAGCAGCAAAACGTCAGGGATCTACGAGCAGTACTTC. Translating gives CASSKTSGIYEQYF.

The rearrangement links TRBV24-1 to TRBJ2-7; D gene ambiguous. The CDR3 contains 13 residues. In germline, CDR1 is KGHDR, CDR2 SFDVKD. V lost 3 bases and J lost 8, with 13 bases in between. CDR3 sequence: CATSDRWVGQQYF. CDR3 bases: TGTGCCACCAGTGATCGGTGGGTAGGGCAGCAGTACTTC.

This clonotype was seen only a few times. V and J are TRBV5-1 and TRBJ2-1; D is unresolved. CDR1 is SGHRS and CDR2 is YFSETQ in the germline V gene. Trimming cost V 5 bases and J 6 bases, with 15 bases left between them. This CDR3 spans 14 amino acids. The CDR3 here is CASRHLGSGNEQFF. CDR3 DNA sequence: TGCGCCAGCAGGCACCTGGGGTCGGGCAATGAGCAGTTCTTC.

In its sample, this clonotype was seen many times. The chain recombines TRBV20-1 with TRBJ2-7; D is perhaps TRBD2 (5 bases). This CDR3 is built from 12 residues. Looked up from germline, CDR1 is DFQATT and CDR2 is SNEGSKA (reference sequence). V was clipped by 3 bases and J by 3 bases, with 9 bases between them. CDR3 nucleotide sequence: TGCAGTGCTAGTGGGAGCCACTACGAGCAGTACTTC. Encoded protein: CSASGSHYEQYF.

This clonotype was detected many times. The J gene is TRBJ2-7, the V gene TRBV28, with 7 bases matching TRBD2. This CDR3 has 13 residues. After removal of 2 bases from V and 6 bases from J, the junction contained 4 bases not matched to a gene. The germline gives CDR1 MDHEN, CDR2 SYDVKM. CDR3: CASSLLGGGEQYF. DNA for the CDR3: TGTGCCAGCAGTTTACTGGGGGGGGGCGAGCAGTACTTC.

CDR3 in amino acids: CSASPRGSYEQYF. CDR3 bases: TGCAGTGCTAGCCCTAGGGGTTCCTACGAGCAGTACTTC. The chain joins TRBV20-1 to TRBJ2-7; D might be TRBD1 (5 bases). V lost 3 bases and J lost 1, with 10 bases in between. Germline values: CDR1 DFQATT, CDR2 SNEGSKA (reference sequence). The CDR3 loop spans 13 amino acids.

This sequence joins TRBV5-4 and TRBJ1-3; no clear D. CDR3 length: 14 amino acids. The germline V gene has CDR1 SGHNT and CDR2 YYREEE (reference sequence). V lost 1 base to trimming and J lost 0 bases, with 5 bases between them. As DNA, the CDR3 is TGTGCCAGCAGCTTGATGGGCTCTGGAAACACCATATATTTT. Amino acids: CASSLMGSGNTIYF.

This clonotype was counted many times. The chain is built from TRBV6-2 or TRBV6-3 and TRBJ2-5, with D possibly TRBD2 on 6 matching bases. Trimming stripped 7 bases from V and 5 bases from J, with 17 bases between. This CDR3 has 14 residues. Germline V gives CDR1 MNHEY, CDR2 SVGEGT. CDR3 protein: CASNRIFGRETQYF. CDR3 sequence (DNA): TGTGCCAGCAACCGAATTTTTGGGAGGGAGACCCAGTACTTC.

This clonotype was detected only a few times. The chain recombines TRBV4-1 with TRBJ1-5; TRBD1 is a possible D gene (5 bases). V was clipped by 0 bases and J by 4 bases, with 10 bases between them. The V gene's germline CDR1 is MGHRA and CDR2 YSYEKL. CDR3 length equals 15 residues. The CDR3 DNA is TGCGCCAGCAGCCAAGAAGGCGGGGGGAATCAGCCCCAGCATTTT. As protein: CASSQEGGGNQPQHF.

This clonotype was recorded many times. This chain connects TRBV19 to TRBJ2-7, with D possibly being TRBD2 (6 bases). This CDR3 contains 14 residues. Germline V CDR1 and CDR2: LNHDA, SQIVND (reference sequence). V was pared by 2 bases and J by 7 bases, with 15 bases between. Written as DNA, the CDR3 is TGTGCCAGTAGTATATACCCGGGAGTGGGGGAGCAGTACTTC. It specifies CASSIYPGVGEQYF.

The table lists this clonotype with many counts. V and J are TRBV7-8 and TRBJ2-4, with 7 bases aligning to TRBD2. Losses at the gene ends were 4 bases for V and 11 bases for J; bases not matched to a gene: 17. Looked up from germline, CDR1 is SGHVS and CDR2 is FQNEAQ. This CDR3 spans 16 amino acids. The CDR3 sequence: CASSSDASGTSAVQYF. In nucleotides, the CDR3 is TGTGCCAGCAGCTCCGACGCTTCTGGCACTAGCGCGGTTCAGTACTTC.

This clonotype was recorded many times. The rearrangement joins TRBV5-1 to TRBJ2-7, with D possibly matching TRBD1 (5 bases). Deletions cut 5 bases from V and 1 base from J, with 13 bases between. This CDR3 has 14 amino acids. CDR1 and CDR2 from the germline V gene are SGHRS and YFSETQ. The CDR3 sequence is CASRQELQSYEQYF. In DNA, the CDR3 is TGCGCCAGCAGACAGGAGCTCCAATCCTACGAGCAGTACTTC.

V and J are TRBV5-1 and TRBJ2-7, with a possible D match to TRBD1 (8 bases). Germline V gives CDR1 SGHRS, CDR2 YFSETQ. Trimming took off 5 bases at V and 4 bases at J, with 16 bases between the two ends. The CDR3 is 14 amino acids. The CDR3 DNA is TGCGCCAGCAGGCGGGACAGGCGGGGGTACGAGCAGTACTTC. Translating gives CASRRDRRGYEQYF.

This clonotype appeared a few times. J is TRBJ1-1 and V is TRBV13, with TRBD1 matching over 9 bases. Germline values: CDR1 PRHDT, CDR2 FYEKMQ (reference sequence). Unmatched junction bases numbered 6, after V lost 5 bases and J lost 8 bases. The CDR3 is 13 residues long. CDR3 loop: CASSQAGTGEAFF. CDR3 DNA sequence: TGTGCCAGCAGCCAGGCCGGGACAGGGGAAGCTTTCTTT. The whole variable domain, filled in from reference TRBV13 and TRBJ1-1, reads AAGVIQSPRHLIKEKRETATLKCYPIPRHDTVYWYQQGPGQDPQFLISFYEKMQSDKGSIPDRFSAQQFSDYHSELNMSSLELGDSALYFCASSQAGTGEAFFGQGTRLTVV.

This clonotype was counted ten times or more. This sequence joins TRBV6-1 and TRBJ2-7; TRBD2 matches at 8 bases. Germline V gene sequence: CDR1 MNHNS, CDR2 SASEGT. The CDR3 extends over 16 amino acids. Losses at the gene ends were 4 bases for V and 0 bases for J; bases not matched to a gene: 8. Here the CDR3 reads CASSAESSGISYEQYF. CDR3 nucleotide sequence: TGTGCCAGCAGTGCCGAGAGTAGCGGGATCTCCTACGAGCAGTACTTC.

At least ten counts were recorded for this clonotype. V gene TRBV30 combines with J gene TRBJ2-5, with D tentatively TRBD2 (5 bases). The germline V gene encodes CDR1 GTSNPN and CDR2 SVGIG (reference sequence). Trimming removed 0 bases from V and 2 bases from J, with 10 bases in between. The CDR3 has 14 residues. CDR3 in amino acids: CAWSVRGRQETQYF. DNA of the CDR3: TGTGCCTGGAGTGTAAGAGGGAGACAAGAGACCCAGTACTTC.

This clonotype showed up many times. This rearrangement joins TRBV6-5 to TRBJ2-7; 7 bases are shared with TRBD1. CDR1 and CDR2 (germline): MNHEY, SVGAGI. Trimming removed 5 bases from V and 0 bases from J; junction bases left unmatched: 4. This CDR3 region has 14 residues. The CDR3 loop reads CASSRPGGSYEQYF. CDR3 sequence (DNA): TGTGCCAGCAGTAGACCAGGGGGCTCCTACGAGCAGTACTTC.

This clonotype was detected a few times. This may be a read error, as it is one base from a much larger clone. This chain joins TRBV6-2 or TRBV6-3 and TRBJ2-7; 9 bases fit TRBD2. The CDR3 loop spans 16 amino acids. CDR1 and CDR2 from the germline V gene are MNHEY and SVGEGT. The CDR3 loop reads CAISYSGLALFYEQYF. For the CDR3, the DNA is TGTGCCATCAGTTACTCGGGACTAGCCCTATTCTACGAGCAGTACTTC.